These 15 T cell receptor beta chains originate from one sample sequenced in a study of blood T cell repertoires in COVID-19. Sequencing used immunoSEQ multiplex PCR; TCRdb keeps in-frame clones, though not all of them. The sample consists of 210,000 or so clones, around nine tenths of them appearing once. Sequenced: peripheral blood. Every receptor here comes from a woman aged 35 to 49 who had recovered from COVID-19.

This chain links TRBV6-2 or TRBV6-3 with TRBJ1-4; D gene ambiguous. V lost 5 bases and J 0 bases, leaving 10 bases between the germline ends. The CDR3 has 15 amino acids. Germline V gene data show CDR1 as MNHEY and CDR2 as SVGEGT. The CDR3 is CASSEGYPTNEKLFF. As DNA, the CDR3 is TGTGCCAGCAGTGAGGGTTATCCAACTAATGAAAAACTGTTTTTT.

The rearrangement uses TRBV9 and TRBJ2-3; a possible D gene is TRBD2 (6 bases). Germline V gives CDR1 SGDLS, CDR2 YYNGEE. The V gene lost 2 bases and the J gene lost 4 bases, with 14 bases spanning the gap. The CDR3 runs to 15 residues. Written as DNA, the CDR3 is TGTGCCAGCAGCGTTAGCGGAGAGGTGGCAGATACGCAGTATTTT. This codes for CASSVSGEVADTQYF.

The CDR3 spells CASSFGLADRNNEQFF. The CDR3 nucleotides are TGTGCCAGCAGCTTTGGACTAGCGGATAGGAACAATGAGCAGTTCTTC. The rearrangement joins TRBV7-9 to TRBJ2-1; 10 positions match TRBD2. The CDR3 is 16 residues long. Losses at the gene ends were 3 bases for V and 5 bases for J; bases not matched to a gene: 7. CDR1 is SEHNR, CDR2 FQNEAQ, per germline (reference sequence). Supplemented by reference TRBV7-9 and TRBJ2-1, the full variable domain reads DTGVSQNPRHKITKRGQNVTFRCDPISEHNRLYWYRQTLGQGPEFLTYFQNEAQLEKSRLLSDRFSAERPKGSFSTLEIQRTEQGDSAMYLCASSFGLADRNNEQFFGPGTRLTVL.

V and J are TRBV27 and TRBJ2-3, with a weak D call TRBD2 (5 bases). Trimming left V 1 base short and J 5 bases short, with 19 bases between. Germline CDR1 reads MNHEY; CDR2 reads SMNVEV (reference sequence). The CDR3 consists of 17 residues. The DNA for the CDR3 is TGTGCCAGCAGTTTATACCCTGGAGAGGGCACTGGAGATACGCAGTATTTT. Translating it yields CASSLYPGEGTGDTQYF.

The chain is built from TRBV4-3 and TRBJ2-7; D possibly corresponds to TRBD1 (5 bases). The CDR3 is 13 residues long. With 3 bases removed from V and 5 bases from J, the gap between germline ends came to 11 bases. CDR1 LGHNA and CDR2 YSLEER come from the germline V gene. The CDR3 DNA follows: TGCGCCAGCAGCCACGTAAAACAGGACGAGCAGTACTTC. This gives the protein CASSHVKQDEQYF.

The rearrangement uses TRBV7-9 and TRBJ1-5; 7 bases match TRBD1. V shed 6 bases and J 5 bases; nucleotides not matched to a gene: 10. Per the germline V gene, CDR1 is SEHNR and CDR2 is FQNEAQ (reference sequence). This CDR3 spans 15 amino acids. The CDR3 nucleotides are TGTGCCAGCAGTAGGACAGGTATGGGTGATCAGCCCCAGCATTTT. This encodes CASSRTGMGDQPQHF.

V usage is TRBV4-2 and J usage is TRBJ2-7; 9 positions match TRBD2. The CDR3 loop spans 14 amino acids. V gave up 0 bases and J gave up 7 bases; unmatched junction bases: 4. Germline assignment: CDR1 LGHNA and CDR2 YNFKEQ. The CDR3 region is CASSQDGTSWEQYF. As DNA, the CDR3 is TGTGCCAGCAGCCAAGACGGGACTAGCTGGGAGCAGTACTTC.

V and J are TRBV29-1 and TRBJ1-4, with a possible D match to TRBD1 (6 bases). The CDR3 is 13 amino acids. Per germline, CDR1 SQVTM and CDR2 ANQGSEA. V was pared by 3 bases and J by 7 bases, with 12 bases between. The DNA for the CDR3 is TGCAGCGTTGATGGGGGCATCGGTGAAAAACTGTTTTTT. Translating it yields CSVDGGIGEKLFF.

The chain uses TRBV4-2 and TRBJ2-7; TRBD2 agrees at 14 bases. The trim removed 3 bases at V and 1 base at J, leaving 2 bases unmatched. CDR1 is LGHNA and CDR2 is YNFKEQ in the germline V gene. The CDR3 contains 16 residues. The CDR3 loop reads CASSHGTSGSSYEQYF. CDR3 bases: TGTGCCAGCAGCCACGGGACTAGCGGGAGTTCCTACGAGCAGTACTTC.

The chain uses TRBV24-1 and TRBJ2-2; 12 bases align to TRBD2. CDR1 is KGHDR, CDR2 SFDVKD, per germline. The junction had 3 bases not matched to a gene; V was cut back by 2 bases and J by 6 bases. This CDR3 spans 16 amino acids. The CDR3 bases are TGTGCCACCAGTGATTCCGGACTAGCGGGATCCGGGGAGCTGTTTTTT. Its protein product is CATSDSGLAGSGELFF.

V is TRBV18 and J is TRBJ2-5, with D possibly being TRBD1 (6 bases). Per germline, CDR1 KGHSH and CDR2 LQKENI. The V end lost 3 bases, the J end lost 0 bases, and 11 bases lay between the germline ends. The CDR3 extends over 15 amino acids. The CDR3 loop reads CASSPRTAYQETQYF. The CDR3 coding sequence is TGTGCCAGCTCACCGAGGACAGCCTACCAAGAGACCCAGTACTTC.

The chain employs TRBV5-4 and TRBJ2-3, with D tentatively TRBD2 (6 bases). This CDR3 has 15 amino acids. Germline V CDR1 and CDR2: SGHNT, YYREEE (reference sequence). V lost 2 bases, J lost 1 base, and 11 bases lay in between. CDR3 bases: TGTGCCAGCAGCTTCGCTAGCGCTGGCACAGATACGCAGTATTTT. It encodes CASSFASAGTDTQYF.

The chain has TRBV27 and TRBJ2-7; possibly TRBD2 for D (6 bases). Looked up from germline, CDR1 is MNHEY and CDR2 is SMNVEV (reference sequence). The CDR3 length is 15 residues. The V end was cut by 9 bases, the J end by 7 bases, with 25 bases between. CDR3 DNA sequence: TGTGCCAGTCAACAGACTCGGGACTTGTTGAAGGAGCAGTACTTC. Translated, it gives CASQQTRDLLKEQYF.

The CDR3, as DNA: TGTGCCAGTAGTAGAAGTAGCGGAGTTGCCTACGAGCAGTACTTC. The encoded protein is CASSRSSGVAYEQYF. The chain uses TRBV19 and TRBJ2-7; possibly TRBD2 for D (6 bases). CDR1 is LNHDA, CDR2 SQIVND, per germline (reference sequence). V was pared by 4 bases and J by 2 bases, with 15 bases between. CDR3 size: 15 residues.

This clone has just one count. The chain uses TRBV15 and TRBJ2-5, with D maybe TRBD2 (5 bases). The V gene lost 1 base and the J gene lost 5 bases, with 14 bases spanning the gap. The germline V gene encodes CDR1 LNHNV and CDR2 YYDKDF (reference sequence). The CDR3 loop spans 15 amino acids. CDR3 nucleotides: TGTGCCACCAGCAGAGTCTGGGAGTTGGGGGAGACCCAGTACTTC. Protein: CATSRVWELGETQYF.